This T cell receptor beta chain stems from a study of T-cell memory formation after mild COVID-19. Study results and limitations: Researchers could not confirm that second-wave clones peaking on day 37 targeted SARS-CoV-2. Most CD4+ clones that shrank were in CM and EM, while CD8+ ones turned up in EMRA.

This clonotype was recorded many times. As yet, its antigen is unknown. A single record per CDR3 protein comes from TCRdb applying MiXCR to the 5' RACE reads. The table includes about 190,000 distinct CDR3 sequences, about 17% detected once. Sequencing was done on a sample of PBMCs or a T cell subset sorted from them (not recorded which). The receptor's source is an adult woman who had mild COVID-19 (a few samples of this study predate the infection). Cell type and time point are not known.

The CDR3 bases are TGTGCCAGCAGAAAAGGGACTCTGGGCGAGCAGTACTTC. Residues: CASRKGTLGEQYF. The chain combines TRBV12-3 or TRBV12-4 with TRBJ2-7; D is perhaps TRBD2 (6 bases). Trimming removed 6 bases at V and 6 bases at J, with 15 bases between. The CDR3 contains 13 residues.